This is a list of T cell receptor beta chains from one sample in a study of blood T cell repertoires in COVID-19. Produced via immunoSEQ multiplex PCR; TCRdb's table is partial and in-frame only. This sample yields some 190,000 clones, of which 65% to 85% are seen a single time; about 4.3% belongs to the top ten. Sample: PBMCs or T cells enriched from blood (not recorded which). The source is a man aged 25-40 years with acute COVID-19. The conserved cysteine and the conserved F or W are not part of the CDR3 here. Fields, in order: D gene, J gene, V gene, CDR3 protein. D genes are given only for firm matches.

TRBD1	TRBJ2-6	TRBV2	ASDSGQGSPGANVLT
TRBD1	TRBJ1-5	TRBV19	ASSITGQYSNQPQH
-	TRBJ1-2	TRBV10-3	AISGQRGYGYT
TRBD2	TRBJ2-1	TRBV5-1	ASSSTTSGGWNEQF
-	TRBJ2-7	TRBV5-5	ASSLRDTPHEQY
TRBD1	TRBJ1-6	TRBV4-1	ASSQDPGQGSYNSPLH
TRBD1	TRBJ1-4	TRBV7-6	ASSSDRVGEKLF
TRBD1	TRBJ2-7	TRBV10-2	ASKGQGEAYEQY
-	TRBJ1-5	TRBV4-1	ASSRWGEDNQPQH
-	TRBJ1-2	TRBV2	ASSDWGEDGYT
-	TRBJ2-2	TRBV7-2	ASSMDSFTGELF
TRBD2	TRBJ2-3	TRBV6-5	ASSPPAGATDTQY
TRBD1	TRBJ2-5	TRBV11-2	ASSLEGRTGQETQY
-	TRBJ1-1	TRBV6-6	ASSYEGRRSEAF
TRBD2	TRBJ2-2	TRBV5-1	ASSLTSGGAGGELF
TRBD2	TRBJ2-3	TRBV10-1	ASSSGGANTQY
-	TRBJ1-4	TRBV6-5	ATGLTNEKLF
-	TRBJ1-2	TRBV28	ASRPQSNYGYT
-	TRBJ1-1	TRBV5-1	ASSLESEAF
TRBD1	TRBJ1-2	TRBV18	ASSQQGATGGYT
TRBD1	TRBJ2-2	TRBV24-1	ATSDTGTGDTGELF
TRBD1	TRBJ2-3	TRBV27	ASSTPGQGSTDTQY
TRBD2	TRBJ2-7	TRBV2	ASAGLAGGPVVNEQY
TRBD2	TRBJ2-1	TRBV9	ASSGFGGGYNEQF
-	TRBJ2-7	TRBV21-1	ASSKVAFSYEQY
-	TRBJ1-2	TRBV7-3	ASSPAGGGSYGYT
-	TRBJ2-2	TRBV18	ASSPLSVKPGELF
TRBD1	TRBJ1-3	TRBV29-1	SVDRAISGNTIY
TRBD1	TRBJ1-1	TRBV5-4	ASSSGQADSFPDTEAF
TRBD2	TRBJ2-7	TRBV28	ATWASGVNEQY
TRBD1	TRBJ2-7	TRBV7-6	ASSLGGGAGYEQY
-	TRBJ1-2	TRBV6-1	ASSEASKSGYGYT
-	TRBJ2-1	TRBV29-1	SVEEQGMVHNEQF
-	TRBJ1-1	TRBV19	ASSIDHWNTEAF
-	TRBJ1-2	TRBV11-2	ASSLLNAGYGYT
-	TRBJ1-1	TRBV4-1	ASSPMGAGANTEAF
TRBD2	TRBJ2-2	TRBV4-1	ASSRLADFTGELF
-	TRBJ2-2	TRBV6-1	ASSEFGGFGQGTGELF
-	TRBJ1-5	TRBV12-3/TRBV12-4	ASSLIGNQPQH
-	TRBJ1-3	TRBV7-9	ASSLPRWVPGNTIY
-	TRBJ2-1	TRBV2	ASKVRLLLSSYNEQF
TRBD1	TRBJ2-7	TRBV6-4	ASGPAGGQGITYEQY
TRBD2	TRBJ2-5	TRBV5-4	ASSLELAGETQY
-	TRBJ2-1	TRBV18	ASSPMASDEQF
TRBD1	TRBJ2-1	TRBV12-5	ASGRTGGGNEQF
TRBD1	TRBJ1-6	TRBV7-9	ASSLAPGQGQHSPLH
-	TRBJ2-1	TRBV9	ASSALGQPLPSYNEQF
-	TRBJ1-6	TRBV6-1	ASSEQQASTLH
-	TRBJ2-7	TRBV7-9	ASSFGGAKAYEQY
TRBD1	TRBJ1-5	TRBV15	ATSIDRAANQPQH
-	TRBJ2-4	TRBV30	AWDVGGRLAKNIQY
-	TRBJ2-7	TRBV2	ARYGESYEQY
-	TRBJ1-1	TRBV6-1	ASTSRGLNTEAF
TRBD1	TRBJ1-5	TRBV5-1	ASSSNPQGAGQPQH
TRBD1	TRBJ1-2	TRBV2	ASSPRTGDFHGYT
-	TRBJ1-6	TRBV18	ASSPEGGFASPLH